This is a list of T cell receptor beta chains from one sample in a study of monozygotic twins with inflammatory bowel disease. From its re-call of the 5' RACE reads, TCRdb lists each CDR3 protein once, without DNA. This sample contains over 100,000 distinct CDR3 sequences. The source material was blood. Every receptor here comes from a human donor with ulcerative colitis or Crohn's disease, or a healthy co-twin of an affected twin (not recorded which). Both conserved end residues are part of each CDR3. The order of the fields is CDR3 length, V gene, J gene, CDR3 protein.

13	TRBV20-1	TRBJ1-1	CSARDEQNTEAFF
17	TRBV20-1	TRBJ2-1	CSAARLAGENHYNEQFF
19	TRBV5-1	TRBJ2-3	CASSFRTSGGEPSTDTQYF
14	TRBV12-3/TRBV12-4	TRBJ2-7	CASSPPEKAYEQYF
14	TRBV28	TRBJ2-7	CASSWDRGHYEQYF
15	TRBV5-1	TRBJ2-7	CASSYTSGTGAEQYF
15	TRBV28	TRBJ2-7	CASSFPREGTGEQYF
15	TRBV18	TRBJ1-2	CASSPVDASPYGYTF
13	TRBV29-1	TRBJ2-7	CSARLQLDYEQYF
16	TRBV4-1	TRBJ2-7	CASSQTIVERIYEQYF
15	TRBV7-2	TRBJ1-2	CASSLVRDRYSGYTF
15	TRBV19	TRBJ1-5	CASSLTRGSNQPQHF
14	TRBV18	TRBJ2-1	CASSPATTYNEQFF
15	TRBV7-7	TRBJ2-1	CASSLEGADINEQFF
15	TRBV5-1	TRBJ1-4	CASSLAGNVGEKLFF
12	TRBV9	TRBJ2-7	CASSIGESEQYF
13	TRBV19	TRBJ1-1	CASNVGTGGKAFF
14	TRBV19	TRBJ2-3	CASSDRGPLDTQYF
13	TRBV6-1	TRBJ2-3	CASSVDSTDTQYF
15	TRBV12-3/TRBV12-4	TRBJ1-1	CASSKMRGRDTEAFF
15	TRBV5-1	TRBJ2-3	CASSFGTGYTDTQYF
17	TRBV18	TRBJ1-6	CASSPRDRWALNSPLHF
16	TRBV7-8	TRBJ2-2	CASSRGGWENTGELFF
17	TRBV15	TRBJ1-5	CATSRGTGIVVNQPQHF
16	TRBV6-5	TRBJ2-2	CASSSRGQTNTGELFF
15	TRBV5-1	TRBJ2-3	CASSFGTAETDTQYF
16	TRBV7-2	TRBJ2-7	CASSLATGQGLYEQYF
14	TRBV28	TRBJ1-4	CASTLGQFNEKLFF
16	TRBV30	TRBJ1-5	CAWSVGGGISNQPQHF
15	TRBV7-2	TRBJ2-1	CASSSSSVLYNEQFF
14	TRBV12-3/TRBV12-4	TRBJ1-6	CASSLGTKDSPLHF
16	TRBV7-3	TRBJ2-3	CASSLGAGALTDTQYF
15	TRBV7-2	TRBJ2-3	CASSLVAGEGDTQYF
13	TRBV27	TRBJ1-2	CASKQGADYGYTF
14	TRBV7-6	TRBJ2-3	CASSLGSAADTQYF
15	TRBV28	TRBJ1-5	CATRGRARGNQPQHF
13	TRBV12-3/TRBV12-4	TRBJ2-5	CASSLSGGETQYF
14	TRBV29-1	TRBJ1-1	CSPRRGEESTEAFF
11	TRBV7-2	TRBJ2-7	CASSLRDEQYF
15	TRBV7-2	TRBJ2-7	CASSSPRDRGREQYF
16	TRBV11-3	TRBJ2-1	CASSLLGGAAYNDQFF
15	TRBV27	TRBJ2-7	CASSFNPGLTYEQYF
15	TRBV19	TRBJ2-7	CASSDGHPSLFEQYF
14	TRBV12-3/TRBV12-4	TRBJ1-2	CASSPPWGNYGYTF
15	TRBV10-3	TRBJ2-3	CAIRPAGRIGDTQYF
18	TRBV27	TRBJ1-5	CASRQITGGTFSNQPQHF
14	TRBV12-3/TRBV12-4	TRBJ2-3	CASSSRRGTDTQYF
15	TRBV24-1	TRBJ2-3	CATSDLPSLGDTQYF
12	TRBV5-6	TRBJ1-5	CASSLGRGPKHF
15	TRBV2	TRBJ2-7	CASSNLGQGTYEQYF
14	TRBV29-1	TRBJ2-5	CSVEAGGGTETQYF
14	TRBV19	TRBJ1-5	CATLARDRHQPQHF
17	TRBV4-3	TRBJ2-2	CASSQDSGQGPAGELFF
14	TRBV24-1	TRBJ2-7	CATSDPTATYEQYF
18	TRBV7-6	TRBJ2-5	CASSLSTSGGFVRETQYF